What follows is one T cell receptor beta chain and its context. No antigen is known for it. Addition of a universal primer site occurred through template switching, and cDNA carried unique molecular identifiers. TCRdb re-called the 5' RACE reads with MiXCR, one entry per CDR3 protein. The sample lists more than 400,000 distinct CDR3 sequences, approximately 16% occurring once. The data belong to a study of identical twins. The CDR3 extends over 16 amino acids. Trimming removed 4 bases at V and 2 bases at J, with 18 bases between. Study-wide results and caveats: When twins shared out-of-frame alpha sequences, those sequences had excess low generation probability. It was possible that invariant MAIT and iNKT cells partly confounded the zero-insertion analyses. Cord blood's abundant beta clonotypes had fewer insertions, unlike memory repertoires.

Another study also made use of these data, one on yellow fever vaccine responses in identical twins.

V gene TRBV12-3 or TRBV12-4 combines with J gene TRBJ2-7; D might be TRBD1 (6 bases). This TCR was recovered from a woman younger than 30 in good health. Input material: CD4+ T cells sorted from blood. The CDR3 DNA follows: TGTGCCAGCAGTTCGGAACAGGGATATGGGACCTACGAGCAGTACTTC. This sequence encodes CASSSEQGYGTYEQYF.